Reported below is one T cell receptor (beta chain). V lost 7 bases, J lost 1 base, and 15 bases lay in between. The germline V gene has CDR1 SEHNR and CDR2 FQNEAQ (reference sequence). The CDR3 has 15 amino acids. The data were produced by immunoSEQ multiplex PCR, yet TCRdb's version contains in-frame clones alone and is incomplete. The sample holds roughly 390,000 clones; around 85% are singletons and the top ten take 3.5% to 4%. The entry originates in a study of blood T cell repertoires in COVID-19. Study overall: Sources were T cells, B-cell-depleted T cells, or PBMCs; the material itself was cDNA or gDNA.

The sequencing sample was made of peripheral blood. The sequence came from a woman under 30 with acute or convalescent COVID-19. The V and J genes are TRBV7-9 and TRBJ2-3; tentative D call: TRBD2 (6 bases). The CDR3 loop is CASIPFSGGTDTQYF. CDR3 nucleotide sequence: TGTGCCAGCATCCCCTTCTCGGGGGGCACAGATACGCAGTATTTT.